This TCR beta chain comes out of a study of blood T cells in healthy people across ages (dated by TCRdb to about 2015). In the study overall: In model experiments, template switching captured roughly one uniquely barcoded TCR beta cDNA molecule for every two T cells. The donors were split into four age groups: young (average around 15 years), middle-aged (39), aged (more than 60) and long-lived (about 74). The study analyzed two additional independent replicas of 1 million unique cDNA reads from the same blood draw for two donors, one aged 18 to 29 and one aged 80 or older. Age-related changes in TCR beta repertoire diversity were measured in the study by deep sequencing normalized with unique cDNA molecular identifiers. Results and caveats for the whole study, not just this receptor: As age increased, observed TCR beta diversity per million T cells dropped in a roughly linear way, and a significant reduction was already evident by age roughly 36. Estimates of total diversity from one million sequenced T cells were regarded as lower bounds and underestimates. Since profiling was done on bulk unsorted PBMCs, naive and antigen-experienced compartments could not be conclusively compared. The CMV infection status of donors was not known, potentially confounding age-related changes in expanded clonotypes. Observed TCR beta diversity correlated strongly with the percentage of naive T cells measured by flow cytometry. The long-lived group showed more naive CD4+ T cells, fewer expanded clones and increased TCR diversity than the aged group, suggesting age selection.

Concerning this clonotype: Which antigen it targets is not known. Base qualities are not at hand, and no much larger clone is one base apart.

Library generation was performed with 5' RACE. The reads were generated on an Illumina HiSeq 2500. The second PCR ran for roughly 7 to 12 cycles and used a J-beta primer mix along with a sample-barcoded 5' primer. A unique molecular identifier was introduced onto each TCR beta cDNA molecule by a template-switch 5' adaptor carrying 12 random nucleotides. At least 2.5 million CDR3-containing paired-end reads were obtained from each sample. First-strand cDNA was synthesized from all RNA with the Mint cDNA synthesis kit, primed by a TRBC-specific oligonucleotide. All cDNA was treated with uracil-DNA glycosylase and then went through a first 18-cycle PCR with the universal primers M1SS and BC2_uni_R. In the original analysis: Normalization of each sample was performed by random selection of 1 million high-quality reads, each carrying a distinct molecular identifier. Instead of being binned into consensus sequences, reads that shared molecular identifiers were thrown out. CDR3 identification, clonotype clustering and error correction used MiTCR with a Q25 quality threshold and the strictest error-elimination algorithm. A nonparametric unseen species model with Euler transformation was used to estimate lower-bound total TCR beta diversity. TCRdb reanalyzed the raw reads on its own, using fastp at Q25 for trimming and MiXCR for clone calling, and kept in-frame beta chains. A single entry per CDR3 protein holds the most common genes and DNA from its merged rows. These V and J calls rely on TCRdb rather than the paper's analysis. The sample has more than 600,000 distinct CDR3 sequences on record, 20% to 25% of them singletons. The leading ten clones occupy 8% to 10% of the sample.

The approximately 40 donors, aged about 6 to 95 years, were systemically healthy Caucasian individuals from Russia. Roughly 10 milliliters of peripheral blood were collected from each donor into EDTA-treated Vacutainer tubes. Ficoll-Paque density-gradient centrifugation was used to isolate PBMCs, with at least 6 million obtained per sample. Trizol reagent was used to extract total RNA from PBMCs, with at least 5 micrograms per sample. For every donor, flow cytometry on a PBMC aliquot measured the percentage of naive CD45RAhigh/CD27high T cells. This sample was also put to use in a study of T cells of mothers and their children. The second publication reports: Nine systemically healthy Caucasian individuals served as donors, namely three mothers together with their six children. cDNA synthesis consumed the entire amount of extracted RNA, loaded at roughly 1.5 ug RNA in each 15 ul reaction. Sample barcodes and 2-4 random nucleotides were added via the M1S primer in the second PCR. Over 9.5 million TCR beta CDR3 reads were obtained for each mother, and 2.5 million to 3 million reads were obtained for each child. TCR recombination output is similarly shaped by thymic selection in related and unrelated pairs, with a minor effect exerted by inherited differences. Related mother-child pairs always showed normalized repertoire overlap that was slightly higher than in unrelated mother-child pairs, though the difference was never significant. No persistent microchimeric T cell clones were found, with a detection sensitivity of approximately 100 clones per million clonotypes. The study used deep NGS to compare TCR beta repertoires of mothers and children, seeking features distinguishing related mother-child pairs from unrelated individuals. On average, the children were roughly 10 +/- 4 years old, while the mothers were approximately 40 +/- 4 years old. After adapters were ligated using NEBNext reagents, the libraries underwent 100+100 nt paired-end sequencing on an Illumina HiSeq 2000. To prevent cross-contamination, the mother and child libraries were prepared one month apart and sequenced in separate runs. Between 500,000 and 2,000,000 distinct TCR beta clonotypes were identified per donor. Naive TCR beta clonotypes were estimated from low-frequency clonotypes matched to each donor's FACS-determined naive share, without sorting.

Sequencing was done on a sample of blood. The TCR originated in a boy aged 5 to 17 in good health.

The DNA is as follows: TGTGCCAGCAGTTTAGCTCCAACCACCGCCTACGAGCAGTACTTC. This translates into CASSLAPTTAYEQYF. The rearranged chain carries TRBV27 and TRBJ2-5; confidence is insufficient to name the D gene. Judging by the DNA end, TRBJ2-7 fits better; the J call may be wrong. The CDR3 holds 15 amino acids from the cysteine to the phenylalanine. The DNA shown is the 45-base CDR3, in frame from base 1. As encoded in the germline V gene (reference sequence), CDR1 is MNHEY while CDR2 is SMNVEV.